The clone carrying this T cell receptor (beta chain) was observed a single time. Antigen specificity is unknown. The data were taken from a study of OX40 agonist ivuxolimab in advanced cancers. Any history of autoimmune disease or systemic immunosuppression disqualified patients. The repertoire was sequenced with immunoSEQ multiplex PCR; TCRdb's copy has only in-frame clones and lacks some. The sample carries 75,000 to 100,000 clones, approximately 88% recorded once. The CDR3 sequence is 10 residues long. V lost 4 bases and J 7 bases, leaving 7 bases between the germline ends. Looked up from germline, CDR1 is SQVTM and CDR2 is ANQGSEA. The study, taken as a whole, reports: In the 0.1 to 3.0 mg/kg range, CD4+ and CD8+ blood T cells had expanded clonally by week 6. The work left the antigen specificity of expanded peripheral T cells undetermined.

The rearrangement joins TRBV29-1 to TRBJ1-2; D unresolved. Sequences were derived from CD4+ or CD8+ T cells sorted from blood, sampled in a trial of the OX40 agonist ivuxolimab. The clonotype comes from an adult with an advanced solid tumor such as melanoma, head and neck, liver or kidney cancer. The DNA for the CDR3 is TGCAGCGTTGGAAGCCCTGGCTACACCTTC. Protein: CSVGSPGYTF.